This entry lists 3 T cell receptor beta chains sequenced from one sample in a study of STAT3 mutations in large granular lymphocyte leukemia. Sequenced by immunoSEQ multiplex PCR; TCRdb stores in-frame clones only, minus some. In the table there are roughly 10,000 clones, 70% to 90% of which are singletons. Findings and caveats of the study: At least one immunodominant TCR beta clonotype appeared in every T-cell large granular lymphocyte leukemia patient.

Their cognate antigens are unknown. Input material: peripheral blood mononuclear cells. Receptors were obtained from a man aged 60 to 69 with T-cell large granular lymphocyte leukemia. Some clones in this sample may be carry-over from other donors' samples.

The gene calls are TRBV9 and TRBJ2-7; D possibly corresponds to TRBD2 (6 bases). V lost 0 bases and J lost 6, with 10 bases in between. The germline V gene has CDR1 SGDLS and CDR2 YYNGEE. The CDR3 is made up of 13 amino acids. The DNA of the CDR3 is TGTGCCAGCAGCGTAGTAGGAGGGGCCGAGCAGTACTTC. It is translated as CASSVVGGAEQYF.

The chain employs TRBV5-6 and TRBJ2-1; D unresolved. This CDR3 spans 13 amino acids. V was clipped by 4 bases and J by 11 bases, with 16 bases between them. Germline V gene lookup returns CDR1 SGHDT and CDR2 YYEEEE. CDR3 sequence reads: CASSPWTVMKQFF. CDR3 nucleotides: TGTGCCAGCAGCCCATGGACCGTTATGAAGCAGTTCTTC.

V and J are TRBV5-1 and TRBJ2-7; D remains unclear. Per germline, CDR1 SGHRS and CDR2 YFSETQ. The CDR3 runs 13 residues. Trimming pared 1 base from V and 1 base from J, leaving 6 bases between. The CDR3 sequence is CASSLTDSYEQYF. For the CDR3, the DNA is TGCGCCAGCAGCTTGACAGATTCCTACGAGCAGTACTTC.